These 11 T cell receptor beta chains originate from one sample sequenced in a study of CD8 T cells in Susac syndrome. With random hexamers, reverse transcription was performed on about 0.45 to 1 ug of RNA. TCRdb reprocessed the immunoSEQ multiplex PCR reads via MiXCR and lists one record per CDR3 protein. The sample lists fewer than 300,000 distinct CDR3 sequences, about 88% occurring once. What was sequenced was CD8+ T cells from PBMCs. These receptors all stem from a human donor with multiple sclerosis.

The V call is TRBV15, the J call TRBJ2-3; D unresolved. With 6 bases removed from V and 4 bases from J, the gap between germline ends came to 11 bases. This CDR3 has 13 amino acids. CDR1 LNHNV and CDR2 YYDKDF come from the germline V gene (reference sequence). The CDR3 DNA reads as TGTGCCACCAGTCTAATTGAAGCAGATACGCAGTATTTT. It specifies CATSLIEADTQYF.

This chain joins TRBV4-1 and TRBJ1-2; tentative D call: TRBD1 (6 bases). V was trimmed by 8 bases and J by 5 bases, leaving 21 bases between them. This CDR3 region has 15 residues. From germline, CDR1 is MGHRA and CDR2 YSYEKL. The CDR3 spells CASSPRGGGVYGYTF. CDR3 sequence (DNA): TGCGCCAGCTCACCAAGGGGGGGCGGAGTGTATGGCTACACCTTC.

V is TRBV27 and J is TRBJ2-3, with unresolved D. There are 16 residues in the CDR3. V gave up 7 bases and J gave up 0 bases, with 17 bases separating them. CDR1 MNHEY and CDR2 SMNVEV come from the germline V gene (reference sequence). CDR3: CASTEIRPASTDTQYF. As DNA, the CDR3 is TGTGCCAGCACCGAGATTCGACCGGCGAGCACAGATACGCAGTATTTT.

The chain joins TRBV29-1 to TRBJ2-3, with 7 bases that match TRBD2. Germline V gene sequence: CDR1 SQVTM, CDR2 ANQGSEA. The CDR3 consists of 13 residues. Trimming took 4 bases from V and 2 from J; bases not matched to a gene: 3. The CDR3 here is CSVGRENTDTQYF. In DNA form, the CDR3 reads TGCAGCGTTGGGCGGGAGAACACAGATACGCAGTATTTT.

This sequence joins TRBV18 and TRBJ2-7, with TRBD2 as a possible D gene (6 bases). Trimming took 4 bases from V and 3 from J, leaving 16 bases between them. Germline V gene lookup returns CDR1 KGHSH and CDR2 LQKENI. CDR3 length equals 15 residues. The CDR3 DNA follows: TGTGCCAGCTCACACGGTCTTAGCGGTGACTACGAGCAGTACTTC. Translation gives CASSHGLSGDYEQYF. The full variable domain, with the rest looked up from reference TRBV18 and TRBJ2-7, is NAGVMQNPRHLVRRRGQEARLRCSPMKGHSHVYWYRQLPEEGLKFMVYLQKENIIDESGMPKERFSAEFPKEGPSILRIQQVVRGDSAAYFCASSHGLSGDYEQYFGPGTRLTVT.

This clonotype was recorded only once. The chain has TRBV29-1 and TRBJ2-7, with 9 bases identical to TRBD1. The length of the CDR3 is 14 residues. Germline CDR1 and CDR2: SQVTM and ANQGSEA. Trimming removed 0 bases from V and 6 bases from J; junction bases left unmatched: 6. CDR3 in amino acids: CSVEDPGTGFEQYF. The CDR3, as DNA: TGCAGCGTTGAAGATCCTGGGACAGGGTTCGAGCAGTACTTC.

The genes are TRBV7-8 and TRBJ2-1; 12 positions match TRBD2. CDR3 size: 17 residues. V trimming: 4 bases; J trimming: 5 bases; junction bases outside the gene matches: 9. Germline CDR1 is SGHVS and CDR2 is FQNEAQ. The CDR3 protein is CASSWRLAGELDNEQFF. CDR3 DNA: TGTGCCAGCAGCTGGAGACTAGCGGGAGAGTTAGACAATGAGCAGTTCTTC.

The chain combines TRBV5-4 with TRBJ2-7; TRBD1 is a possible D gene (6 bases). From germline, CDR1 is SGHNT and CDR2 YYREEE (reference sequence). Trimming removed 5 bases from V and 1 base from J, with 16 bases in between. CDR3 length: 15 amino acids. CDR3 residues: CASSDYRALSYEQYF. CDR3 bases: TGTGCCAGCAGTGACTACAGGGCACTTTCCTACGAGCAGTACTTC.

This chain links TRBV6-2 or TRBV6-3 with TRBJ2-1, with 7 bases matching TRBD2. Germline V gene data show CDR1 as MNHEY and CDR2 as SVGEGT. V lost 0 bases to trimming and J lost 8 bases; unmatched junction nucleotides: 7. CDR3 length: 15 residues. CDR3 sequence reads: CASSYSARGSYEQFF. CDR3 bases: TGTGCCAGCAGTTACTCCGCCCGCGGGAGCTATGAGCAGTTCTTC.

The J gene is TRBJ2-3, the V gene TRBV23-1; no definite D call. TRBV23-1 is treated as an ORF (open reading frame) with a function not yet certain. The length of the CDR3 is 15 residues. Between the trimmed V and J ends, which lost 4 bases and 0 bases, there was a span of 11 bases. CDR3 in amino acids: CASSRLDESTDTQYF. DNA of the CDR3: TGCGCCAGCAGTCGCCTCGACGAAAGCACAGATACGCAGTATTTT.

J is TRBJ2-1 and V is TRBV27; D is tentatively TRBD1 or TRBD2 (5 bases each). Germline V gene data show CDR1 as MNHEY and CDR2 as SMNVEV (reference sequence). This CDR3 comprises 16 residues. V lost 6 bases and J lost 8, with 23 bases in between. CDR3 coding DNA: TGTGCCAGCAGCCTCACCCCACTAGGGTGGGACCATGAGCAGTTCTTC. The encoded protein is CASSLTPLGWDHEQFF.